The rows below give T cell receptor beta chains drawn from one sample of a study of blood T cell repertoires in COVID-19. The assay was immunoSEQ multiplex PCR, and TCRdb's table has in-frame clones only and misses some. This sample carries approximately 270,000 clones, 85% to 90% of them seen once, and the ten largest clones take more than 1.2%. Sequencing input: peripheral blood. Receptor source: a man aged 80 or over with acute or convalescent COVID-19. Each CDR3 is given with its conserved first and last residue. The D gene is left open where the match is weak. Part of the rows lack a size; the others show once, few, many or a class for expanded clones.

NA | TRBJ1-1 | NA | TRBV30 | CAWSVEREACMNTEAFF | TGTGCCTGGAGTGTAGAACGGGAAGCCTGCATGAACACTGAAGCTTTCTTT
few | TRBJ2-7 | TRBD1 | TRBV7-3 | CASSKTGGFNEQYF | TGTGCCAGCAGCAAGACAGGGGGCTTCAACGAGCAGTACTTC
NA | TRBJ2-5 | TRBD2 | TRBV6-6 | CASSDGGNQETQYF | TGTGCCAGCAGTGACGGGGGGAATCAAGAGACCCAGTACTTC
few | TRBJ2-2 | TRBD2 | TRBV2 | CASSRTSVDTGELFF | TGTGCCAGCAGCCGGACTAGCGTCGACACCGGGGAGCTGTTTTTT
NA | TRBJ2-2 | TRBD1 | TRBV5-1 | CASSPSRGQGSANTGELFF | TGCGCCAGCAGCCCGTCAAGGGGACAGGGAAGCGCCAACACCGGGGAGCTGTTTTTT
once | TRBJ2-1 | NA | TRBV9 | CASSVGVNEQFF | TGTGCCAGCAGCGTAGGCGTGAATGAGCAGTTCTTC
NA | TRBJ2-2 | NA | TRBV6-1 | CASSEWTTRGTGELFF | TGTGCCAGCAGTGAATGGACGACTCGGGGCACCGGGGAGCTGTTTTTT
once | TRBJ2-5 | NA | TRBV18 | CASSPGTAQETQYF | TGTGCCAGCTCACCAGGAACAGCCCAAGAGACCCAGTACTTC
NA | TRBJ2-1 | TRBD2 | TRBV10-2 | CASGKVGLAGVLFSYNEQFF | TGCGCCAGCGGTAAAGTGGGACTAGCGGGAGTCCTCTTCTCCTACAATGAGCAGTTCTTC
NA | TRBJ1-1 | NA | TRBV6-5 | CASSYSSRGNTEAFF | TGTGCCAGCAGTTACTCGAGTAGAGGGAACACTGAAGCTTTCTTT
NA | TRBJ2-3 | TRBD2 | TRBV7-2 | CASSSRLASSTDTQYF | TGTGCCAGCAGCTCACGACTAGCGTCTAGCACAGATACGCAGTATTTT
NA | TRBJ1-1 | NA | TRBV18 | CASSPREASTEAFF | TGTGCCAGCTCACCCCGGGAAGCAAGTACTGAAGCTTTCTTT
NA | TRBJ2-1 | TRBD1 | TRBV19 | CASRQGVSYNEQFF | TGTGCCAGTAGACAGGGGGTATCCTACAATGAGCAGTTCTTC
NA | TRBJ2-1 | TRBD2 | TRBV6-5 | CASRTSGPNNEQFF | TGTGCCAGCAGAACTAGCGGACCCAACAATGAGCAGTTCTTC
NA | TRBJ2-5 | TRBD2 | TRBV11-2 | CASSSGRGSTETQYF | TGTGCCAGCAGCTCGGGGAGGGGTTCTACAGAGACCCAGTACTTC
NA | TRBJ1-1 | NA | TRBV27 | CASSFLPGWGNTEAFF | TGTGCCAGCAGTTTTCTTCCGGGATGGGGGAACACTGAAGCTTTCTTT
NA | TRBJ2-7 | TRBD2 | TRBV7-8 | CASSFRGGANEQYF | TGTGCCAGCAGCTTCCGCGGGGGGGCTAACGAGCAGTACTTC
NA | TRBJ2-4 | NA | TRBV28 | CASSLSSLLAKNIQYF | TGTGCCAGCAGTTTAAGTTCTCTACTGGCCAAAAACATTCAGTACTTC
NA | TRBJ2-5 | TRBD1 | TRBV29-1 | CSVGGTVQETQYF | TGCAGCGTTGGAGGGACAGTACAAGAGACCCAGTACTTC
NA | TRBJ2-7 | NA | TRBV27 | CASSFTEQGYEQYF | TGTGCCAGCAGTTTCACCGAACAGGGCTACGAGCAGTACTTC
NA | TRBJ1-4 | TRBD1 | TRBV24-1 | CATRPWTGEGEKLFF | TGTGCCACCAGGCCATGGACAGGGGAGGGCGAAAAACTGTTTTTT
NA | TRBJ2-5 | TRBD1 | TRBV11-2 | CASSSSTGVEETQYF | TGTGCCAGCAGCTCTTCGACAGGGGTCGAGGAGACCCAGTACTTC
NA | TRBJ2-1 | TRBD2 | TRBV7-9 | CASSLAGGSVNEQFF | TGTGCCAGCAGCTTAGCGGGGGGGTCGGTCAATGAGCAGTTCTTC
NA | TRBJ2-1 | NA | TRBV6-2/TRBV6-3 | CASSLDPRPLYNEQFF | TGTGCCAGCAGCCTGGATCCTAGGCCATTGTACAATGAGCAGTTCTTC
NA | TRBJ2-3 | NA | TRBV14 | CASSQDKSGLGTDTQYF | TGTGCCAGCAGCCAAGATAAGTCGGGTCTCGGCACAGATACGCAGTATTTT
NA | TRBJ1-1 | NA | TRBV7-2 | CASSPGHPTEAFF | TGTGCCAGCAGCCCGGGACACCCCACTGAAGCTTTCTTT
NA | TRBJ1-1 | NA | TRBV2 | CASSDDSSEAFF | TGTGCCAGCAGTGACGACTCTTCTGAAGCTTTCTTT
NA | TRBJ2-5 | TRBD1 | TRBV27 | CASSSNAGTGVAGETQYF | TGTGCCAGCAGTTCTAATGCCGGGACAGGGGTTGCGGGGGAGACCCAGTACTTC
NA | TRBJ2-4 | NA | TRBV7-2 | CASSPGKKNIQYF | TGTGCCAGCAGCCCCGGGAAAAAAAACATTCAGTACTTC
NA | TRBJ2-7 | NA | TRBV14 | CASSRQDYEQYF | TGTGCCAGCAGCCGACAGGATTACGAGCAGTACTTC
NA | TRBJ2-5 | TRBD1 | TRBV5-8 | CASSLEGTGGETQYF | TGTGCCAGCAGCTTGGAAGGGACAGGGGGGGAGACCCAGTACTTC
NA | TRBJ1-2 | NA | TRBV4-3 | CASSQVGSSRGYTF | TGCGCCAGCAGCCAAGTAGGGAGTTCCAGAGGCTACACCTTC
NA | TRBJ1-6 | NA | TRBV19 | CASSTVRGNSPLHF | TGTGCCAGTAGTACGGTCCGGGGTAATTCACCCCTCCACTTT
NA | TRBJ2-7 | NA | TRBV13 | CASSSFHEQYF | TGTGCCAGCAGCTCCTTTCACGAGCAGTACTTC
NA | TRBJ1-2 | TRBD1 | TRBV6-5 | CASSRGTGINYGYTF | TGTGCCAGCAGTAGAGGGACAGGGATTAACTATGGCTACACCTTC
NA | TRBJ2-7 | TRBD1 | TRBV19 | CASSTQTGSYEQYF | TGTGCCAGTAGTACGCAGACAGGGTCCTACGAGCAGTACTTC
NA | TRBJ2-1 | NA | TRBV9 | CASSVTSSYNEQFF | TGTGCCAGCAGCGTAACAAGCTCCTACAATGAGCAGTTCTTC
NA | TRBJ2-5 | TRBD1 | TRBV19 | CASSPIQGAGETQYF | TGTGCCAGTAGTCCCATACAGGGGGCTGGGGAGACCCAGTACTTC
NA | TRBJ1-2 | NA | TRBV4-2 | CASSQEGGGRNYGYTF | TGTGCCAGCAGCCAAGAAGGGGGGGGACGGAACTATGGCTACACCTTC
NA | TRBJ2-3 | NA | TRBV11-3 | CASSPTTSPDTQYF | TGTGCCAGCAGCCCAACTACTAGTCCAGATACGCAGTATTTT
NA | TRBJ2-3 | TRBD1 | TRBV2 | CASRSDRGHTDTQYF | TGTGCCAGCAGATCTGACAGGGGGCATACAGATACGCAGTATTTT
NA | TRBJ1-3 | NA | TRBV3-1/TRBV3-2 | CASSQALGLYQDTIYF | TGTGCCAGCAGCCAAGCCCTCGGTCTTTATCAGGACACCATATATTTT